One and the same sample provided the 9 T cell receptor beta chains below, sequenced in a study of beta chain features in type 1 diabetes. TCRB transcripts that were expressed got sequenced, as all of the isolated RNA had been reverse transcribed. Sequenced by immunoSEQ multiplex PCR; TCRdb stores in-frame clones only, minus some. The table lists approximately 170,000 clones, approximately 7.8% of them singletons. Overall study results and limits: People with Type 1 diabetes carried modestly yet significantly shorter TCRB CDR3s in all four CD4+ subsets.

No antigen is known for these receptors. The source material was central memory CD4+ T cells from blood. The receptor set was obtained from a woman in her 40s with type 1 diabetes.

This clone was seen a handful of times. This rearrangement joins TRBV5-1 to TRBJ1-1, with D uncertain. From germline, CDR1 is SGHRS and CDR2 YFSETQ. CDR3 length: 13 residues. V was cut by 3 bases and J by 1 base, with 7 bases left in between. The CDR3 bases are TGCGCCAGCAGCTCGGTCACGAACACTGAAGCTTTCTTT. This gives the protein CASSSVTNTEAFF.

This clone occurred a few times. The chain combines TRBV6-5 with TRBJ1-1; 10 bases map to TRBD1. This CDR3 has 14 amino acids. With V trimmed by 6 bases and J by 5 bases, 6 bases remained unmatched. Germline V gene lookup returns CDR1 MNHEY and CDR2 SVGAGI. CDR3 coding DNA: TGTGCCAGCAGGCCAGGGACAGGGGAGACTGAAGCTTTCTTT. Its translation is CASRPGTGETEAFF.

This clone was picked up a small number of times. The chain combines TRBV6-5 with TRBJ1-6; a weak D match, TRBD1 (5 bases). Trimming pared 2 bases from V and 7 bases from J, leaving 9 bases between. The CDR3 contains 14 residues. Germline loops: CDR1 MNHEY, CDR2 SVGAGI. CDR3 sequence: CASSYDQGNSPLHF. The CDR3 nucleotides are TGTGCCAGCAGTTACGATCAGGGAAATTCACCCCTCCACTTT.

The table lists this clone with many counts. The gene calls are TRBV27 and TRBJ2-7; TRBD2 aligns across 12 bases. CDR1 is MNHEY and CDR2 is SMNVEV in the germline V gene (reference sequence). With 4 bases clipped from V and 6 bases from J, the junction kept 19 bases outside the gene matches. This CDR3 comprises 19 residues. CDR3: CASSYGTSGYPRGFAEQYF. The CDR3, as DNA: TGTGCCAGCAGTTATGGGACTAGCGGGTACCCTCGTGGATTCGCCGAGCAGTACTTC.

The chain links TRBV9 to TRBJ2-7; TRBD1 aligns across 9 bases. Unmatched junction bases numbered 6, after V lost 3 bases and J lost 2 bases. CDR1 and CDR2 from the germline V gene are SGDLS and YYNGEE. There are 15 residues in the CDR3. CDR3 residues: CASSARQGVAYEQYF. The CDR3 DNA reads TGTGCCAGCAGCGCGCGACAGGGGGTCGCCTACGAGCAGTACTTC.

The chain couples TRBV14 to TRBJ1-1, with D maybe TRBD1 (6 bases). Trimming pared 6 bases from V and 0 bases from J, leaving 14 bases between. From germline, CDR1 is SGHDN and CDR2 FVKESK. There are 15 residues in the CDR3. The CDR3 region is CASRPNRAMNTEAFF. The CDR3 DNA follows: TGTGCCAGCAGGCCCAACAGGGCCATGAACACTGAAGCTTTCTTT.

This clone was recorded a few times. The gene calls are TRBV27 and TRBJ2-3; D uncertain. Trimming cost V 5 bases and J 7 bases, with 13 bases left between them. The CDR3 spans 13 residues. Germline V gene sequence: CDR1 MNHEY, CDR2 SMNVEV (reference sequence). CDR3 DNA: TGTGCCAGCAGTCCCCACTCCCGCAATACGCAGTATTTT. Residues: CASSPHSRNTQYF.

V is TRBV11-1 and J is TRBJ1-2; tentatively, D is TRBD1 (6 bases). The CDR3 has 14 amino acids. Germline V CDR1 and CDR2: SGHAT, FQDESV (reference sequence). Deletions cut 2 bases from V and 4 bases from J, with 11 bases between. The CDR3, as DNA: TGTGCCAGCAGCTTAAATCCGGACAGCTATGGCTACACCTTC. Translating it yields CASSLNPDSYGYTF.

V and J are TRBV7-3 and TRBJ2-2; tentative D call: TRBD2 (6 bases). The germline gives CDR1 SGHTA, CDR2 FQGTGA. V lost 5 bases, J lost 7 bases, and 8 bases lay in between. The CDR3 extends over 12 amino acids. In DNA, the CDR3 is TGTGCCAGCAGCCCGCGGGGCGGGGAGCTGTTTTTT. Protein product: CASSPRGGELFF.